Listed below are T cell receptor beta chains from one sample, sequenced in a study of technical replicates of blood from a handful of donors. Produced via immunoSEQ multiplex PCR; TCRdb's table is partial and in-frame only. There are around 69,000 clones in the sample; about 90% occur only once, and 4.5% to 5.5% lies in the top ten. Sequencing used PBMCs. The origin of the receptors is a human donor in good health. Some clones in this sample may be carry-over from other donors' samples. CDR3s include the opening cysteine and the closing phenylalanine or tryptophan. Each record gives: J gene, V gene, CDR3 protein.

>TRBJ2-7|TRBV6-5
CASSDGSSYYEQYF
>TRBJ1-5|TRBV7-9
CASSLVSNAGSNQPQHF
>TRBJ2-7|TRBV13
CASSLVRFTSGTYEQYF
>TRBJ2-7|TRBV29-1
CSVHTRDRGSYEQYF
>TRBJ1-2|TRBV7-2
CASSLEGTAVGYTF
>TRBJ2-1|TRBV4-3
CASSQFSHGGNEQFF
>TRBJ2-7|TRBV4-2
CASSPNRGVYYEQYF
>TRBJ2-1|TRBV5-6
CASSSGLAGGLSYNEQFF
>TRBJ2-1|TRBV7-2
CASSLRSLGGVNEQFF
>TRBJ1-2|TRBV30
CAWSAPGGSAYGYTF
>TRBJ1-1|TRBV11-2
CASSLGRGGRRYTEAFF
>TRBJ2-3|TRBV6-5
CASSYTRLSGDRDF
>TRBJ2-3|TRBV30
CAWSAVTDTQYF
>TRBJ1-2|TRBV20-1
CSAKTGSGYTF
>TRBJ1-2|TRBV5-1
CASSPDRDYGYTF
>TRBJ2-5|TRBV7-2
CASSLNVARRETQYF
>TRBJ1-4|TRBV29-1
CSVAIRRDEKLFF
>TRBJ2-7|TRBV4-3
CASSQDGTGGTYEQYF
>TRBJ2-2|TRBV7-2
CASSLVIWGAGELFF
>TRBJ1-5|TRBV4-1
CASSQERGQGAWQPQHF
>TRBJ1-3|TRBV9
CASSAGPGSGNTIYF
>TRBJ2-7|TRBV4-3
CASSPAWTSGSSYEQYF
>TRBJ2-1|TRBV27
CASRSTSNEQFF
>TRBJ2-5|TRBV11-2
CASSPGTSGSEGETQYF
>TRBJ1-3|TRBV10-3
CATQWSSGNTIYF
>TRBJ2-7|TRBV15
CATSRPDRGHYEQYF
>TRBJ2-7|TRBV4-3
CASSQDMVAEQYF
>TRBJ2-5|TRBV7-8
CASSSRSRETQYF
>TRBJ2-7|TRBV5-4
CASSTPRDRGYEQYF
>TRBJ1-1|TRBV7-3
CASSPASGTEAFF
>TRBJ2-2|TRBV2
CASSPTGINTGELFF
>TRBJ2-7|TRBV7-9
CASSYPRGSSYEQYF
>TRBJ2-1|TRBV4-3
CASSQERQGVLGVQFF
>TRBJ2-3|TRBV9
CASSVATGTGSSTDTQYF
>TRBJ2-3|TRBV11-2
CASSLVLSGLGTDTQYF
>TRBJ2-3|TRBV7-2
CASSTTSTDTQYF
>TRBJ1-2|TRBV27
CASSLSWVSSGGYTF
>TRBJ1-2|TRBV30
CAWSVHLASNYGYTF
>TRBJ1-1|TRBV7-6
CASSLTMGNTEAFF
>TRBJ2-1|TRBV11-3
CASSFGGGKNEQFF
>TRBJ2-5|TRBV7-2
CASSFGASETQYF
>TRBJ2-2|TRBV7-3
CASSLQAGGTGELFF
>TRBJ1-2|TRBV11-1
CASSSFTNYGYTF
>TRBJ1-2|TRBV7-2
CASSPKGYTF
>TRBJ1-6|TRBV11-3
CASSLGAGDSPLHF
>TRBJ2-3|TRBV19
CASTAGLGTDTQYF
>TRBJ2-2|TRBV7-3
CASSPHGVTNTGELFF
>TRBJ2-3|TRBV4-1
CASSSRAGGRGDTQYF
>TRBJ1-2|TRBV19
CASSISTGNDGYTF
>TRBJ1-6|TRBV6-6
CASSYDGAPLHF
>TRBJ1-6|TRBV5-5
CASSASGVPDNSPLHF
>TRBJ1-1|TRBV5-5
CASSPVGRGSTEAFF
>TRBJ2-5|TRBV9
CASSPRTGGGETQYF